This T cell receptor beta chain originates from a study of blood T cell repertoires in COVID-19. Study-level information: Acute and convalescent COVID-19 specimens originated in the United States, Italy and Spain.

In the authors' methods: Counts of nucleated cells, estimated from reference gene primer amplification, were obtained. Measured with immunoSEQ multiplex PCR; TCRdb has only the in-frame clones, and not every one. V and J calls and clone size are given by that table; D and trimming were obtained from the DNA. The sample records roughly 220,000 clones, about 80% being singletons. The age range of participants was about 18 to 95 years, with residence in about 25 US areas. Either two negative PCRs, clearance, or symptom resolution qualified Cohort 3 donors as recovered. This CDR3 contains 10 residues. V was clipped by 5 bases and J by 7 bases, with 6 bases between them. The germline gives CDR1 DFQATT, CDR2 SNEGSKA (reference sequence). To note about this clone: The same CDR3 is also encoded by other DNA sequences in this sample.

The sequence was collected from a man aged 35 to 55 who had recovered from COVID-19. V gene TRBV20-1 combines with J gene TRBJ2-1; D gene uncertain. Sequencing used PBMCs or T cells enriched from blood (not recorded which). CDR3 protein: CSALRNEQFF. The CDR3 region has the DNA TGCAGTGCTCTTCGGAATGAGCAGTTCTTC.